These T cell receptor beta chains were read from a single sample in a study of PD-1 blockade in classical Hodgkin lymphoma. This table comes from immunoSEQ multiplex PCR, and its TCRdb copy is limited to in-frame clones, with some not included. Of fewer than 40,000 clones in the sample, about 88% were seen once. Sequencing was performed on CD4+ T cells from blood, taken before the fourth cycle of nivolumab. Receptor source: a human donor with classical Hodgkin lymphoma. CDR3s leave out the opening cysteine and the closing phenylalanine or tryptophan. The order of the fields is J gene, V gene, CDR3 protein.

>TRBJ2-7|TRBV19
ASMGGYEQY
>TRBJ1-3|TRBV29-1
SAGETGADTIY
>TRBJ1-5|TRBV19
ASNDPGGVEGNQPQH
>TRBJ1-6|TRBV28
ASSLGQYNSPLH
>TRBJ1-2|TRBV27
ASRGTGVRGYT
>TRBJ2-3|TRBV5-1
ASSLWSGEGTDTQY
>TRBJ1-1|TRBV7-9
ASSSSDTYTEAF
>TRBJ2-1|TRBV4-2
ASSQDRSLAGVNNEQF
>TRBJ1-1|TRBV23-1
ASSHYPDSDTEAF
>NA|TRBV11-2
ASSSTRGGRFGVYEQY
>NA|TRBV6-5
ASSLDGYEQY
>TRBJ2-2|TRBV7-3
ASSPTPRLASTGELF
>TRBJ2-5|TRBV18
ASSPPGPQFGETQY
>TRBJ2-1|TRBV6-5
ASTTGAEQF
>TRBJ2-2|TRBV5-6
ASRRIPTKGTGELF
>TRBJ1-1|TRBV7-2
ASSIQGRFAEAF
>TRBJ2-2|TRBV6-5
ASRSTDTNTGELF
>TRBJ2-2|TRBV21-1
ASSSQSGGPRLPGELF
>TRBJ1-2|TRBV5-6
ASSLGQTGGYT
>TRBJ1-1|TRBV7-2
ASTKTRIGEAF
>TRBJ2-7|TRBV2
ASSEAIGGRSVDEQY
>TRBJ2-5|TRBV9
ASSGLGLPPQETQY
>TRBJ1-6|TRBV18
ASSPVSDGSPLH
>TRBJ1-6|TRBV30
ACPGQGGSPLH
>TRBJ2-3|TRBV27
ASSTPTRSATDTQY
>TRBJ2-7|TRBV27
ASSFTGISYEQY
>TRBJ2-1|TRBV28
ASSLPGYNEQF
>TRBJ2-7|TRBV21-1
ASSKGQVSSYEQY
>TRBJ2-3|TRBV7-2
ASSSPQGRGAQGTDTQY
>TRBJ1-6|TRBV18
ASSPDRNSPLH
>TRBJ2-5|TRBV4-1
ASSQDSTQETQY
>TRBJ1-1|TRBV7-9
ASSLGGATEAF
>TRBJ1-1|TRBV7-6
ASSLVGQGNTEAF
>TRBJ2-1|TRBV6-5
ASSYSPAINEQF
>TRBJ1-1|TRBV19
ASSRATMNTEAF
>TRBJ1-3|TRBV7-6
ASSLGGHYSGNTIY
>TRBJ2-5|TRBV7-2
ASSLAYTKETQY
>TRBJ1-5|TRBV5-5
ASSFLSNQPQH
>TRBJ1-1|TRBV7-2
ASSFRKSEAF
>TRBJ1-1|TRBV5-1
ASSPQTGRDTEAF
>TRBJ1-2|TRBV19
ASSTLPQGMSGYT
>TRBJ2-2|TRBV19
ASSIAVGTPYTGELF
>TRBJ1-5|TRBV19
ASTDRGGYSNQPQH
>TRBJ2-7|TRBV4-3
ASSQDRYAQY
>TRBJ2-7|TRBV19
ASSIRDNSYEQY
>TRBJ1-2|TRBV30
AWSETGLYGYT
>TRBJ1-2|TRBV6-5
ASSQGTYGYT
>TRBJ2-7|TRBV7-2
ASSRPGGVAYEQY
>TRBJ1-1|TRBV2
ASRRQNTEAF
>TRBJ1-3|TRBV7-2
ASSSPWFGQGGNTIY
>TRBJ1-2|TRBV30
AWRKGVVYGYT
>TRBJ1-2|TRBV18
ASSPLMGQGEHYGYT
>TRBJ2-3|TRBV7-7
ASSLAGVSTDTQY